This is a list of T cell receptor beta chains from one sample in a study of CD4 and CD8 cells across lung adenocarcinoma regions. TCRdb reprocessed the PCR reads via MiXCR and lists one record per CDR3 protein. Here the sample spans 16,000 or so distinct CDR3 sequences, around 50% being singletons. Source material: CD8+ T cells from the center of a lung tumor. These receptors were obtained from a female donor with lung adenocarcinoma. The CD4 and CD8 labels of this study may be unreliable. Each CDR3 is given with its conserved first and last residue. D genes are given only for firm matches. Size values are once, few and many counts, or a class for expanded clones, and some rows have none.

CDR3aa: CASSPRQGTNYGYTF; CDR3nt: TGTGCCAGCAGCCCAAGACAGGGGACTAACTATGGCTACACCTTC; v_gene: TRBV9; j_gene: TRBJ1-2; abundance: many; d_gene: TRBD1
CDR3aa: CASSSQGARTGELFF; CDR3nt: TGTGCCAGCAGTTCTCAAGGGGCCCGCACCGGGGAGCTGTTTTTT; v_gene: TRBV27; j_gene: TRBJ2-2; abundance: NA; d_gene: NA
CDR3aa: CASRERLTDTQYF; CDR3nt: TGTGCCAGCAGGGAAAGGCTCACAGATACGCAGTATTTT; v_gene: TRBV6-1; j_gene: TRBJ2-3; abundance: NA; d_gene: NA
CDR3aa: CASRGLSATNIQYF; CDR3nt: TGTGCCAGCAGGGGGCTGTCAGCCACAAATATTCAGTACTTT; v_gene: TRBV6-1; j_gene: TRBJ2-6; abundance: NA; d_gene: NA
CDR3aa: CAISVTGLNTEAFF; CDR3nt: TGTGCCATCAGTGTAACAGGCTTGAACACTGAAGCTTTCTTT; v_gene: TRBV10-3; j_gene: TRBJ1-1; abundance: many; d_gene: NA
CDR3aa: CASSIQGVKEQFF; CDR3nt: TGTGCCAGCAGCATACAGGGGGTAAAAGAGCAGTTCTTC; v_gene: TRBV25-1; j_gene: TRBJ2-1; abundance: NA; d_gene: TRBD1
CDR3aa: CASSLQSSYNEQFF; CDR3nt: TGTGCCAGCAGCTTACAGAGCTCCTACAATGAGCAGTTCTTC; v_gene: TRBV6-5; j_gene: TRBJ2-1; abundance: NA; d_gene: NA
CDR3aa: CASSQQDRIYSNQPQHF; CDR3nt: TGTGCCAGCAGCCAACAAGACAGGATTTATAGCAATCAGCCCCAGCATTTT; v_gene: TRBV7-2; j_gene: TRBJ1-5; abundance: many; d_gene: NA
CDR3aa: CASSPDRGPNTEAFF; CDR3nt: TGTGCCAGCAGCCCCGACAGGGGCCCGAACACTGAAGCTTTCTTT; v_gene: TRBV7-9; j_gene: TRBJ1-1; abundance: many; d_gene: TRBD1
CDR3aa: CASSGHRGLQETQYF; CDR3nt: TGCGCCAGCAGTGGACACAGGGGACTCCAAGAGACCCAGTACTTC; v_gene: TRBV10-1; j_gene: TRBJ2-5; abundance: few; d_gene: NA
CDR3aa: CSGLGTGGWETQYF; CDR3nt: TGCAGTGGACTAGGGACGGGGGGTTGGGAGACCCAGTACTTC; v_gene: TRBV20-1; j_gene: TRBJ2-5; abundance: few; d_gene: TRBD2
CDR3aa: CASRGLGATDTQYF; CDR3nt: TGTGCCAGCCGGGGGCTAGGAGCCACAGATACTCAGTACTTC; v_gene: TRBV6-1; j_gene: TRBJ2-4; abundance: NA; d_gene: NA
CDR3aa: CASSLRGDPDRNEQFF; CDR3nt: TGTGCCAGCAGTCTAAGGGGAGACCCGGATAGGAATGAGCAGTTCTTC; v_gene: TRBV6-1; j_gene: TRBJ2-1; abundance: NA; d_gene: NA
CDR3aa: CASNPGQGKANVLNF; CDR3nt: TGTGCCAGTAATCCGGGACAGGGAAAGGCCAACGTCCTGAACTTC; v_gene: TRBV6-1; j_gene: TRBJ2-6; abundance: few; d_gene: TRBD1
CDR3aa: CASAGPGGPDQETQYF; CDR3nt: TGTGCCAGCGCGGGCCCCGGGGGGCCGGACCAAGAGACGCAGTACTTC; v_gene: TRBV6-1; j_gene: TRBJ2-7; abundance: NA; d_gene: NA
CDR3aa: CASEWRGPGYGYTF; CDR3nt: TGTGCCAGCGAATGGAGGGGGCCCGGCTATGGCTACACCTTC; v_gene: TRBV6-5; j_gene: TRBJ1-2; abundance: medium-sized; d_gene: TRBD1
CDR3aa: CASSFGRGYYEQYF; CDR3nt: TGTGCCAGCAGTTTTGGTAGGGGGTACTACGAGCAGTACTTC; v_gene: TRBV27; j_gene: TRBJ2-7; abundance: few; d_gene: NA
CDR3aa: CASRRRAGEVYGYTF; CDR3nt: TGTGCCAGCAGACGACGAGCAGGGGAAGTCTATGGCTACACCTTC; v_gene: TRBV27; j_gene: TRBJ1-2; abundance: few; d_gene: NA
CDR3aa: CGSRGRGAKDTQYF; CDR3nt: TGTGGCAGCCGGGGGCGGGGAGCCAAAGATACGCAGTATTTC; v_gene: TRBV6-8; j_gene: TRBJ2-4; abundance: few; d_gene: NA
CDR3aa: CASRVLAGGHTGELFF; CDR3nt: TGTGCCAGCAGGGTCCTAGCGGGGGGGCACACCGGGGAGCTGTTTTTT; v_gene: TRBV6-1; j_gene: TRBJ2-2; abundance: NA; d_gene: TRBD2
CDR3aa: CASSTPGETQYF; CDR3nt: TGTGCCAGCAGCACACCGGGCGAGACCCAGTACTTC; v_gene: TRBV5-4; j_gene: TRBJ2-5; abundance: NA; d_gene: NA
CDR3aa: CASSPPYRGRTGANVLTF; CDR3nt: TGTGCCAGCAGTCCCCCCTATAGGGGGCGGACTGGGGCCAACGTCCTGACTTTC; v_gene: TRBV6-1; j_gene: TRBJ2-6; abundance: many; d_gene: TRBD1
CDR3aa: CASSYLFWAGGQETQYF; CDR3nt: TGTGCCAGCAGTTACTTGTTCTGGGCAGGGGGCCAAGAGACCCAGTACTTC; v_gene: TRBV6-5; j_gene: TRBJ2-5; abundance: NA; d_gene: TRBD1
CDR3aa: CASSDEGPEGKDTQYF; CDR3nt: TGCGCCAGCAGCGACGAGGGGCCCGAGGGCAAAGACACGCAGTACTTT; v_gene: TRBV4-1; j_gene: TRBJ2-3; abundance: NA; d_gene: NA
CDR3aa: CASTFLAGTTDTQYF; CDR3nt: TGTGCCAGCACCTTTTTAGCGGGAACCACAGATACGCAGTATTTT; v_gene: TRBV12-3/TRBV12-4; j_gene: TRBJ2-3; abundance: many; d_gene: TRBD2
CDR3aa: CASSSGLGAEDTQYF; CDR3nt: TGTGCCAGCAGCTCAGGGCTAGGCGCGGAAGATACGCAGTACTTT; v_gene: TRBV11-2; j_gene: TRBJ2-3; abundance: NA; d_gene: NA
CDR3aa: CASSPTGQPAKDTQYF; CDR3nt: TGTGCCAGCAGTCCTACGGGGCAGCCAGCCAAAGATACTCAGTACTTC; v_gene: TRBV6-1; j_gene: TRBJ2-4; abundance: NA; d_gene: NA
CDR3aa: CASTGGVGSYNEQFF; CDR3nt: TGTGCCAGCACTGGCGGGGTCGGCTCCTACAATGAGCAGTTCTTC; v_gene: TRBV6-2/TRBV6-3; j_gene: TRBJ2-1; abundance: many; d_gene: NA
CDR3aa: CASSIQGSGANVLTF; CDR3nt: TGTGCCAGCAGCATACAGGGTTCTGGGGCCAACGTCCTGACTTTC; v_gene: TRBV6-1; j_gene: TRBJ2-6; abundance: NA; d_gene: NA
CDR3aa: CASSYGGSTGELFF; CDR3nt: TGTGCCAGCAGTTACGGTGGGAGCACCGGGGAGCTGTTTTTT; v_gene: TRBV6-5; j_gene: TRBJ2-2; abundance: NA; d_gene: NA
CDR3aa: CASSYPGTAQETQYF; CDR3nt: TGTGCCAGCAGTTACCCCGGGACAGCCCAAGAGACCCAGTACTTC; v_gene: TRBV6-5; j_gene: TRBJ2-5; abundance: NA; d_gene: TRBD1
CDR3aa: CAIATNSDTQYF; CDR3nt: TGTGCCATTGCGACAAACTCGGATACGCAGTATTTT; v_gene: TRBV10-3; j_gene: TRBJ2-3; abundance: NA; d_gene: NA
CDR3aa: CASSPQEGYQETQYF; CDR3nt: TGTGCCAGCAGTCCCCAAGAGGGGTACCAAGAGACCCAGTACTTC; v_gene: TRBV12-3/TRBV12-4; j_gene: TRBJ2-5; abundance: NA; d_gene: NA
CDR3aa: CAGSGGGHAETQYF; CDR3nt: TGTGCGGGCAGTGGGGGCGGGCACGCAGAGACCCAGTACTTT; v_gene: TRBV6-1; j_gene: TRBJ2-5; abundance: NA; d_gene: NA
CDR3aa: CASSYSMGSSSSYGYTF; CDR3nt: TGTGCCAGCAGTTACTCGATGGGTAGCAGCTCCTCCTATGGCTACACCTTC; v_gene: TRBV6-5; j_gene: TRBJ1-2; abundance: NA; d_gene: NA
CDR3aa: CAGSGGRDEETQYF; CDR3nt: TGCGCGGGCAGTGGGGGGAGGGACGAAGAGACCCAGTATTTC; v_gene: TRBV10-2; j_gene: TRBJ2-5; abundance: NA; d_gene: TRBD2
CDR3aa: CAWKGVFSYEQYF; CDR3nt: TGTGCCTGGAAGGGAGTCTTCTCCTACGAGCAGTACTTC; v_gene: TRBV30; j_gene: TRBJ2-7; abundance: NA; d_gene: NA
CDR3aa: CACRGYGGQGQDTQYF; CDR3nt: TGTGCCTGCAGGGGGTACGGAGGCCAGGGACAAGATACGCAGTATTTC; v_gene: TRBV25-1; j_gene: TRBJ2-3; abundance: NA; d_gene: TRBD1
CDR3aa: CASSQDTGEGSYNEQFF; CDR3nt: TGTGCCAGCAGCCAAGATACGGGGGAGGGCTCCTACAATGAGCAGTTCTTC; v_gene: TRBV4-2; j_gene: TRBJ2-1; abundance: NA; d_gene: TRBD2
CDR3aa: CASSSQLRDTDTQYF; CDR3nt: TGTGCCAGCAGCTCTCAACTAAGGGACACAGATACGCAGTATTTT; v_gene: TRBV11-2; j_gene: TRBJ2-3; abundance: many; d_gene: NA
CDR3aa: CASSRGTSGQFF; CDR3nt: TGTGCCAGCAGCCGTGGGACTAGCGGGCAGTTCTTC; v_gene: TRBV7-2; j_gene: TRBJ2-1; abundance: few; d_gene: TRBD2
CDR3aa: CASSPRGLRAKDIQYF; CDR3nt: TGTGCCAGCAGTCCTAGGGGGCTGCGAGCCAAAGATATTCAGTACTTC; v_gene: TRBV6-1; j_gene: TRBJ2-4; abundance: NA; d_gene: TRBD1
CDR3aa: CASSLGRGGFTDTQYF; CDR3nt: TGCGCCAGCAGCTTGGGACGCGGGGGGTTCACAGATACGCAGTATTTT; v_gene: TRBV5-1; j_gene: TRBJ2-3; abundance: once; d_gene: TRBD2
CDR3aa: CASSPTGQRATDTQYF; CDR3nt: TGTGCCAGCAGTCCTACGGGGCAGCGAGCCACAGATACGCAGTATTTC; v_gene: TRBV6-1; j_gene: TRBJ2-3; abundance: NA; d_gene: NA
CDR3aa: CASRKQGADTQYF; CDR3nt: TGTGCCAGCAGAAAACAGGGGGCAGATACGCAGTATTTT; v_gene: TRBV6-1; j_gene: TRBJ2-3; abundance: NA; d_gene: TRBD1
CDR3aa: CASSYTPQGLGVKTQYF; CDR3nt: TGTGCCAGCAGTTACACCCCACAGGGCCTGGGGGTCAAGACCCAGTATTTC; v_gene: TRBV6-5; j_gene: TRBJ2-5; abundance: NA; d_gene: NA
CDR3aa: CASSEGTGNNEQFF; CDR3nt: TGCGCCAGCAGTGAGGGGACAGGGAACAATGAGCAGTTCTTC; v_gene: TRBV10-1; j_gene: TRBJ2-1; abundance: few; d_gene: TRBD1
CDR3aa: CASSVTNEQYF; CDR3nt: TGTGCCAGCAGTGTGACGAACGAGCAGTACTTC; v_gene: TRBV6-1; j_gene: TRBJ2-7; abundance: medium-sized; d_gene: NA
CDR3aa: CASSDSGLGAKNTQYF; CDR3nt: TGTGCGAGCAGTGACTCGGGGCTGGGAGCCAAAAACACGCAGTACTTC; v_gene: TRBV6-4; j_gene: TRBJ2-4; abundance: NA; d_gene: NA
CDR3aa: CASSYSGAGQGDGNNEQFF; CDR3nt: TGTGCCAGCAGTTACTCGGGGGCGGGACAGGGGGATGGAAACAATGAGCAGTTCTTC; v_gene: TRBV6-5; j_gene: TRBJ2-1; abundance: NA; d_gene: TRBD1
CDR3aa: CASSYVVTDTQYF; CDR3nt: TGTGCCAGCAGTTACGTGGTCACAGATACGCAGTATTTT; v_gene: TRBV6-2/TRBV6-3; j_gene: TRBJ2-3; abundance: NA; d_gene: NA
CDR3aa: CSVGTSGGYRETQYF; CDR3nt: TGCAGCGTCGGGACTAGCGGGGGATATCGGGAGACCCAGTACTTC; v_gene: TRBV29-1; j_gene: TRBJ2-5; abundance: many; d_gene: TRBD2
CDR3aa: CASSLPRDTLPETQYF; CDR3nt: TGTGCCAGCAGTTTACCCCGGGACACCCTCCCGGAGACCCAGTACTTC; v_gene: TRBV27; j_gene: TRBJ2-5; abundance: NA; d_gene: NA
CDR3aa: CASSYPRPGDTQYF; CDR3nt: TGTGCCAGCAGTTACCCCAGACCGGGCGATACGCAGTATTTT; v_gene: TRBV6-5; j_gene: TRBJ2-3; abundance: NA; d_gene: NA
CDR3aa: CASSPWLSTEAFF; CDR3nt: TGTGCCAGCAGTCCGTGGTTAAGCACTGAAGCTTTCTTT; v_gene: TRBV6-2/TRBV6-3; j_gene: TRBJ1-1; abundance: many; d_gene: NA